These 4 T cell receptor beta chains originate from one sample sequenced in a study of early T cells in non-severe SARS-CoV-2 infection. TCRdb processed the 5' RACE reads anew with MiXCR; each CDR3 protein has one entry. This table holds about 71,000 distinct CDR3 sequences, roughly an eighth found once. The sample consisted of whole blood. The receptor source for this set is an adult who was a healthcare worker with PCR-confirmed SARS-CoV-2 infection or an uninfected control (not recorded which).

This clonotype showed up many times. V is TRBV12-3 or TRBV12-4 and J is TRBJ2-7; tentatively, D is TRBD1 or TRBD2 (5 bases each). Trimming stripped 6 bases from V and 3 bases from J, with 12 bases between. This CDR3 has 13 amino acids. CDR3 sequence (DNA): TGTGCCAGCAGCAGGGACCGGAACTACGAGCAGTACTTC. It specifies CASSRDRNYEQYF.

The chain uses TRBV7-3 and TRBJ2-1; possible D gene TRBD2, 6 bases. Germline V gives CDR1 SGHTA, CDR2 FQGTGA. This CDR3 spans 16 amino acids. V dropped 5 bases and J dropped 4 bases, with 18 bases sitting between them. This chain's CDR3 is CASSPSQSGLYNEQFF. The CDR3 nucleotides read TGTGCCAGCAGCCCCTCACAGAGCGGGCTTTACAATGAGCAGTTCTTC.

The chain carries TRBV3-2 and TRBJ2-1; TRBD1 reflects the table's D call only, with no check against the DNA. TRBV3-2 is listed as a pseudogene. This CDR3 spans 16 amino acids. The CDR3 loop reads CASSQIPGQGVNEQFF. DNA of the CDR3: TGTGCCAGCAGCCAAATTCCCGGACAGGGAGTGAATGAGCAGTTCTTC.

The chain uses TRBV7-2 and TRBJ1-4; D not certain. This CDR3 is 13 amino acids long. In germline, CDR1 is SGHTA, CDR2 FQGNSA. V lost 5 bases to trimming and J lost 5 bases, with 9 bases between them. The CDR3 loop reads CASSGGPNEKLFF. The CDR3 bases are TGTGCCAGCAGCGGTGGACCCAATGAAAAACTGTTTTTT.